This TCR beta chain came from a study of response to subunit inactivated influenza vaccine. Germline-derived CDR1 and CDR2 are SGHTS and YDEGEE. The V end was cut by 4 bases, the J end by 14 bases, with 8 bases between. CDR3 length equals 9 residues. TCRdb passed the RT-PCR reads through MiXCR, listing each CDR3 protein once. The data contain around 200,000 distinct CDR3 sequences, about 9% of them singletons. Findings and caveats of the study: Authors proposed each seasonal influenza vaccination draws in few new T cells.

Details on this clonotype: The antigen remains undetermined.

The clonotype was recovered from a man in his forties or fifties who received an inactivated influenza vaccine. The sample was non-naive T cells sorted from PBMCs, taken on the day of vaccination. The chain joins TRBV5-8 to TRBJ2-3; D call uncertain. The CDR3 loop reads CASSLAGYF. The CDR3 region has the DNA TGTGCCAGCAGCCTCGCAGGGTATTTT.